This T cell receptor beta chain was sequenced in a study of blood T cell repertoires in COVID-19. The table came from immunoSEQ multiplex PCR; TCRdb's copy has only in-frame clones and leaves some out. The table lists more than 200,000 clones, over 75% of them singletons, with around a tenth in the top ten. Germline CDR1 reads MNHEY; CDR2 reads SVGEGT. Trimming took 5 bases from V and 5 from J; bases not matched to a gene: 5. The CDR3 totals 14 residues. The clonotype was recovered from a man in his fifties with COVID-19, enrolled during active disease. The chain recombines TRBV6-2 or TRBV6-3 with TRBJ1-5; 8 bases agree with TRBD1. Sequencing input: peripheral blood. The CDR3 region has the DNA TGTGCCAGCAGTACTGACAGGGGAGATCAGCCCCAGCATTTT. The encoded protein is CASSTDRGDQPQHF.